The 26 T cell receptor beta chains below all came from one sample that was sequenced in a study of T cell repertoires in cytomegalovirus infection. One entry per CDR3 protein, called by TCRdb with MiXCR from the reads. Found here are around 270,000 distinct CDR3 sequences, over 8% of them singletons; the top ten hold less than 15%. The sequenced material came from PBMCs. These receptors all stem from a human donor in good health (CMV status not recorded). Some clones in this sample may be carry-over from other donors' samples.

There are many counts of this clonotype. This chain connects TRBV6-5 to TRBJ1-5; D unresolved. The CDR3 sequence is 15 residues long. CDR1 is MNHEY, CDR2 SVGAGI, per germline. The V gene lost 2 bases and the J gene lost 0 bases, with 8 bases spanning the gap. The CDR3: CASSYKGNSNQPQHF. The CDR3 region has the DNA TGTGCCAGCAGTTACAAAGGGAATAGCAATCAGCCCCAGCATTTT.

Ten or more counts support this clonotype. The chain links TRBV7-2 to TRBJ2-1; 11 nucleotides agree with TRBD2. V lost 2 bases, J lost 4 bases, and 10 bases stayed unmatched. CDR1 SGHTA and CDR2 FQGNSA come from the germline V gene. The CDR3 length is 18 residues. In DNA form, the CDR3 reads TGTGCCAGCAGCTTACGAACTAGCGGGAGTTCCGGATACAATGAGCAGTTCTTC. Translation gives CASSLRTSGSSGYNEQFF.

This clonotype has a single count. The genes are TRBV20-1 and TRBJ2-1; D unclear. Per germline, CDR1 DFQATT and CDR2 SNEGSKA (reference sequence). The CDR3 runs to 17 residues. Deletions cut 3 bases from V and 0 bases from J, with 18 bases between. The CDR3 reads CSARAPVHPRSYNEQFF. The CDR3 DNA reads TGCAGTGCTAGGGCCCCCGTACACCCCCGCTCCTACAATGAGCAGTTCTTC.

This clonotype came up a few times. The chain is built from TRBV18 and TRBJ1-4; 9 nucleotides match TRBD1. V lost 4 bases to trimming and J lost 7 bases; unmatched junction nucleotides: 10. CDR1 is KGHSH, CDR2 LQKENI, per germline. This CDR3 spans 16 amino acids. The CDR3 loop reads CASSLKPTGGGEKLFF. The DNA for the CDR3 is TGTGCCAGCTCACTCAAGCCTACAGGGGGCGGTGAAAAACTGTTTTTT.

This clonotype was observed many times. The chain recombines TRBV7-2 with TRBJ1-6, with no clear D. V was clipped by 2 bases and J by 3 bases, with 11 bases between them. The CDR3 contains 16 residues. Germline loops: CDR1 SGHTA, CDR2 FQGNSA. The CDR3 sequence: CASSLSSTDYNSPLHF. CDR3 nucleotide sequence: TGTGCCAGCAGCTTATCCTCGACGGACTATAATTCACCCCTCCACTTT. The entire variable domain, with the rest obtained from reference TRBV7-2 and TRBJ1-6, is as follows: GAGVSQSPSNKVTEKGKDVELRCDPISGHTALYWYRQSLGQGLEFLIYFQGNSAPDKSGLPSDRFSAERTGGSVSTLTIQRTQQEDSAVYLCASSLSSTDYNSPLHFGNGTRLTVT.

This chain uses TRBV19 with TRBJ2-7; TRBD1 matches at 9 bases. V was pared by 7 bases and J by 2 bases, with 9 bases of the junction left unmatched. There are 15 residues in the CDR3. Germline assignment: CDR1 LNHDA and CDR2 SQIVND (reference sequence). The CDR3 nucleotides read TGTGCCAGTAAGTTCGCGGGACAGGGACCCTACGAGCAGTACTTC. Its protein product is CASKFAGQGPYEQYF.

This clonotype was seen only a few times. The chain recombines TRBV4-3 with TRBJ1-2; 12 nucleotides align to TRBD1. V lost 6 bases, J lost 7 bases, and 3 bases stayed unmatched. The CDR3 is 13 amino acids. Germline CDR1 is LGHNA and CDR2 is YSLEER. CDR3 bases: TGCGCCAGCAGGGGACAGGGGGCGCCTGGCTACACCTTC. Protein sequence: CASRGQGAPGYTF.

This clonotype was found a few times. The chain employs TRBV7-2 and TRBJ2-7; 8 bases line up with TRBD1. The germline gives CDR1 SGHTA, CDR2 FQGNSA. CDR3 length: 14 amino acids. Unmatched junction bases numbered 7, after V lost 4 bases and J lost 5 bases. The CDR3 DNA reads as TGTGCCAGCAGCTCCCCGGACAGGGAAGACGAGCAGTACTTC. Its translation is CASSSPDREDEQYF.

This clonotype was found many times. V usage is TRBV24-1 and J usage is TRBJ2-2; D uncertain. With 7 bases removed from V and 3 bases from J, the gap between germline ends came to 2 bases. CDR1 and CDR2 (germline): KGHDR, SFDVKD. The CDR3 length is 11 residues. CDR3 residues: CATRDTGELFF. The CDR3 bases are TGTGCCACCAGGGACACCGGGGAGCTGTTTTTT.

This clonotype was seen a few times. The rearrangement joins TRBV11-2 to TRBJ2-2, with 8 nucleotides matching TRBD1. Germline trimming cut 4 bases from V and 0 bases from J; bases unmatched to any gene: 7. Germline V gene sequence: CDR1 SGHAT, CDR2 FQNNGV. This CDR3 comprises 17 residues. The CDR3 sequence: CASSSGTGLPNTGELFF. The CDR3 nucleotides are TGTGCCAGCAGCTCCGGGACAGGCCTTCCGAACACCGGGGAGCTGTTTTTT.

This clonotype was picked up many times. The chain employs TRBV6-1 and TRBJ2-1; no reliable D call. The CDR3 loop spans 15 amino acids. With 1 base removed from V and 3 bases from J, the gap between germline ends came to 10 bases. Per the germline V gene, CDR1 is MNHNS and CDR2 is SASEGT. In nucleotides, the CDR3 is TGTGCCAGCAGTGAAGGGGTTGAGGTCTACAATGAGCAGTTCTTC. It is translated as CASSEGVEVYNEQFF.

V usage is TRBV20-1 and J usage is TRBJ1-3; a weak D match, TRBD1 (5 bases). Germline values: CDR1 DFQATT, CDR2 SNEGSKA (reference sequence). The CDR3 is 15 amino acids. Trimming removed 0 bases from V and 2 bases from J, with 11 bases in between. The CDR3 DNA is TGCAGTGCTAGAGATGGGGGATCAGCTGGAAACACCATATATTTT. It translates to CSARDGGSAGNTIYF.

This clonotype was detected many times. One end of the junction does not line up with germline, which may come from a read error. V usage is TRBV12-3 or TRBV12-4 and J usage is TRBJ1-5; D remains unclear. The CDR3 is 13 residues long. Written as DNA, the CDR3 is TGTGCCAGCAGTTTAGATGTTAATCGGCCCCAGCATTTT. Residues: CASSLDVNRPQHF.

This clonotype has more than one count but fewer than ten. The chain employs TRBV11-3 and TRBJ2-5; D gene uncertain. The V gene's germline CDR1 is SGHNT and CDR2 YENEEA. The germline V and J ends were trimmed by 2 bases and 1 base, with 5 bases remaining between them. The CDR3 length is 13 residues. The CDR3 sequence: CASSLTSQETQYF. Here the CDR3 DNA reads TGTGCCAGCAGCTTAACCAGCCAAGAGACCCAGTACTTC.

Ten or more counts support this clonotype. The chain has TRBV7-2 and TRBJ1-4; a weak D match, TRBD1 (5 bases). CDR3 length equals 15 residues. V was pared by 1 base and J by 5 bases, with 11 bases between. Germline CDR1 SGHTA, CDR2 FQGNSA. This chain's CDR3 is CASSLGEGENEKLFF. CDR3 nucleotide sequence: TGTGCCAGCAGCTTAGGGGAAGGGGAAAATGAAAAACTGTTTTTT.

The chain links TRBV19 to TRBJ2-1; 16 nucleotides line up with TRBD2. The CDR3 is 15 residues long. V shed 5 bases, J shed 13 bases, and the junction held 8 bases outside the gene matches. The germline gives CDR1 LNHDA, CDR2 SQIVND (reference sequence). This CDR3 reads CASSYGTSGRVLQFF. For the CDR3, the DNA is TGTGCCAGTAGTTACGGGACTAGCGGGAGGGTCCTCCAGTTCTTC. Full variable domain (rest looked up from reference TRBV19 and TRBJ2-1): DGGITQSPKYLFRKEGQNVTLSCEQNLNHDAMYWYRQDPGQGLRLIYYSQIVNDFQKGDIAEGYSVSREKKESFPLTVTSAQKNPTAFYLCASSYGTSGRVLQFFGPGTRLTVL.

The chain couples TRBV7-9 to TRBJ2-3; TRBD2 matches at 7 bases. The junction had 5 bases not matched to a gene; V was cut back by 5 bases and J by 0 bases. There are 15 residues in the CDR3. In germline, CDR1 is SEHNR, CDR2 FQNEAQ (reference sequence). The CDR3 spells CASSKTSSSTDTQYF. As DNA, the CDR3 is TGTGCCAGCAGCAAGACTAGCAGCAGCACAGATACGCAGTATTTT.

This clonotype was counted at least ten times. The CDR3 region is CASSGGLAGAQETQYF. In DNA form, the CDR3 reads TGTGCCAGCAGCGGGGGACTAGCGGGGGCTCAAGAGACCCAGTACTTC. V gene TRBV7-2 combines with J gene TRBJ2-5; 14 bases line up with TRBD2. Germline loops: CDR1 SGHTA, CDR2 FQGNSA. The CDR3 is made up of 16 amino acids. The junction had 4 bases not matched to a gene; V was cut back by 5 bases and J by 2 bases.

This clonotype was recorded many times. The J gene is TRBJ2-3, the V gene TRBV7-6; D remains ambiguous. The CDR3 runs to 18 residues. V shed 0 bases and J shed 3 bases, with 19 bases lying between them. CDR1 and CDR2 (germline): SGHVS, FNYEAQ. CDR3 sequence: CASSLAPAVLSSTDTQYF. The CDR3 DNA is TGTGCCAGCAGCTTAGCACCGGCCGTCCTTTCCTCTACAGATACGCAGTATTTT.

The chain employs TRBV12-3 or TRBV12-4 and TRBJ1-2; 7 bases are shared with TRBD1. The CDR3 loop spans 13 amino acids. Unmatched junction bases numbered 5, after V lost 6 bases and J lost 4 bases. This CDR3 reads CASRGGTVYGYTF. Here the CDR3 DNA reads TGTGCCAGCAGGGGGGGGACAGTCTATGGCTACACCTTC.

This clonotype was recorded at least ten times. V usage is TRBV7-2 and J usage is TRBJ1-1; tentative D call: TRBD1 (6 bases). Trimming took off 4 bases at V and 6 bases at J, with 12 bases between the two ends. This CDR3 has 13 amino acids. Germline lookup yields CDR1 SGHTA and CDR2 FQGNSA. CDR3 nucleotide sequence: TGTGCCAGCAGCTCCCAGGGGTGGGCTGAAGCTTTCTTT. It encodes CASSSQGWAEAFF.

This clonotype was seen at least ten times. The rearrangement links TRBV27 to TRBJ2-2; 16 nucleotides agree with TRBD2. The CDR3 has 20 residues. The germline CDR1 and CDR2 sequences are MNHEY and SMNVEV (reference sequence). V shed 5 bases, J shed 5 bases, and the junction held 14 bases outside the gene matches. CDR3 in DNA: TGTGCCAGCAGTCAACCGGGACTAGCGGGGGGGCTGAGTGGAACCGGGGAGCTGTTTTTT. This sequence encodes CASSQPGLAGGLSGTGELFF.

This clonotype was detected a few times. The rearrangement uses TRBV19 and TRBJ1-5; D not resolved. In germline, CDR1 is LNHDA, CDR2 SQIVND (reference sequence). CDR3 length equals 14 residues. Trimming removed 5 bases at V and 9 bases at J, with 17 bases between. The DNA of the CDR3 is TGTGCCAGTAGTTTGGGTATTCCCCAGTCGCCCCAGCATTTT. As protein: CASSLGIPQSPQHF.

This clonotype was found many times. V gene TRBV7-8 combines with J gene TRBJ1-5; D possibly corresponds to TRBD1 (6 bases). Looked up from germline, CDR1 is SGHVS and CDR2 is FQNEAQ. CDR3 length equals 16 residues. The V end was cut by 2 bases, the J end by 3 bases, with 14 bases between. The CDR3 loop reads CASSLRPGHANQPQHF. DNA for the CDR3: TGTGCCAGCAGCTTACGCCCGGGACACGCCAATCAGCCCCAGCATTTT.

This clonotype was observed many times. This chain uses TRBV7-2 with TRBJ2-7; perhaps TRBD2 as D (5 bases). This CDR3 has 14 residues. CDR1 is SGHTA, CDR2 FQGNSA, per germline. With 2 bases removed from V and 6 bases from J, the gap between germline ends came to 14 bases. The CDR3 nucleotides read TGTGCCAGCAGCTTAATAGCGATGGTGGGCGAGCAGTACTTC. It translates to CASSLIAMVGEQYF.

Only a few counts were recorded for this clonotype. The CDR3 region is CASSTGTGGDGYTF. For the CDR3, the DNA is TGTGCCAGCTCCACCGGGACAGGGGGCGATGGCTACACCTTC. The chain links TRBV18 to TRBJ1-2; 12 positions agree with TRBD1. The germline gives CDR1 KGHSH, CDR2 LQKENI. The V gene end was trimmed by 6 bases and the J gene end by 6 bases; junction bases not matched to a gene: 5. The CDR3 runs to 14 residues.